The source of this TCR beta chain is a study of blood T cell repertoires in COVID-19. The table came from immunoSEQ multiplex PCR; TCRdb's copy has only in-frame clones and leaves some out. This table holds 90,000 to 120,000 clones, around 89% found once. Trimming took 1 base from V and 2 from J, leaving 9 bases between them. This CDR3 region has 14 residues. Germline V gene data show CDR1 as SGHDN and CDR2 as FVKESK. The rearrangement links TRBV14 to TRBJ2-7, with D tentatively TRBD1 (5 bases). This TCR derives from a man aged 35 to 55 with active or convalescent COVID-19. Sequenced input: peripheral blood. This CDR3 reads CASSQVRGPYEQYF. CDR3 bases: TGTGCCAGCAGCCAAGTTAGGGGTCCCTACGAGCAGTACTTC.